This passage covers 22 T cell receptor beta chains from one sample sequenced in a study of T cells in Graves' hyperthyroidism and ophthalmopathy. Amplification of TCR beta CDR3 regions was performed using RNA transcripts as template. Using the HTBI primer set, a first-round RT-PCR was run on the TCR CDR3. TCRdb reprocessed the multiplex PCR reads via MiXCR and lists one record per CDR3 protein. The sample holds around 580,000 distinct CDR3 sequences; around 46% are singletons and the top ten take approximately 7.5%. Sequencing was carried out using peripheral blood or thyroid tissue (not recorded which). These receptors all stem from a woman between 18 and 29 years old with Graves' hyperthyroidism.

V and J are TRBV7-8 and TRBJ2-5; no firm D call. CDR3 length: 16 amino acids. The V end was cut by 1 base, the J end by 5 bases, with 17 bases between. Germline-derived CDR1 and CDR2 are SGHVS and FQNEAQ. The CDR3 loop reads CASSLGAGSYNETQYF. The DNA of the CDR3 is TGTGCCAGCAGCTTAGGCGCCGGGTCCTACAATGAGACCCAGTACTTC. Full variable domain (outside the CDR3, taken from reference TRBV7-8 and TRBJ2-5): GAGVSQSPRYKVAKRGQDVALRCDPISGHVSLFWYQQALGQGPEFLTYFQNEAQLDKSGLPSDRFFAERPEGSVSTLKIQRTQQEDSAVYLCASSLGAGSYNETQYFGPGTRLLVL.

The genes are TRBV20-1 and TRBJ2-5, with 8 bases matching TRBD2. The CDR3 runs 15 residues. Germline values: CDR1 DFQATT, CDR2 SNEGSKA (reference sequence). The trim removed 5 bases at V and 5 bases at J, leaving 13 bases unmatched. CDR3 DNA sequence: TGCAGTGCTTGTAGGACAAGCGGGAGTTTGGAGACCCAGTACTTC. Its protein is CSACRTSGSLETQYF.

In this sample, this clonotype turned up many times. The J gene is TRBJ1-2, the V gene TRBV29-1; 7 nucleotides match TRBD1. The CDR3 loop spans 17 amino acids. Germline CDR1 and CDR2: SQVTM and ANQGSEA. With 0 bases clipped from V and 1 base from J, the junction kept 11 bases outside the gene matches. CDR3 protein: CSVEDRGTALLNYGYTF. CDR3 bases: TGCAGCGTTGAAGATCGTGGGACAGCTTTGCTTAACTATGGCTACACCTTC. The full variable domain, rest sourced from reference TRBV29-1 and TRBJ1-2, is SAVISQKPSRDICQRGTSLTIQCQVDSQVTMMFWYRQQPGQSLTLIATANQGSEATYESGFVIDKFPISRPNLTFSTLTVSNMSPEDSSIYLCSVEDRGTALLNYGYTFGSGTRLTVV.

The chain uses TRBV29-1 and TRBJ1-4, with 9 bases matching TRBD1. The V segment lost 3 bases and the J segment 10 bases; nucleotides outside the gene matches: 6. Germline CDR1 SQVTM, CDR2 ANQGSEA. CDR3 length: 13 amino acids. The CDR3 spells CSVDSDRGGKLFF. The DNA for the CDR3 is TGCAGCGTTGATTCGGACAGGGGAGGAAAACTGTTTTTT.

The rearrangement uses TRBV6-6 and TRBJ1-5, with D possibly TRBD1 on 6 matching bases. The CDR3 spans 14 residues. V was clipped by 5 bases and J by 6 bases, with 14 bases between them. Per germline, CDR1 MNHNY and CDR2 SVGAGI (reference sequence). CDR3 sequence: CASSAGGRGQPQHF. The DNA for the CDR3 is TGTGCCAGCAGTGCGGGGGGCCGGGGTCAGCCCCAGCATTTT.

This clonotype was found many times. The chain links TRBV27 to TRBJ2-3, with TRBD2 matching 12 bases. The J segment lost 1 base and the V segment lost 4 bases, leaving 3 bases of the junction unmatched. This CDR3 region has 16 residues. Germline V gene lookup returns CDR1 MNHEY and CDR2 SMNVEV (reference sequence). CDR3 in amino acids: CASSSRLAGGTDTQYF. The CDR3, as DNA: TGTGCCAGCAGTTCTAGACTAGCGGGAGGCACAGATACGCAGTATTTT.

V and J are TRBV7-2 and TRBJ1-2; 7 nucleotides align to TRBD1. This CDR3 is built from 14 residues. CDR1 and CDR2 (germline): SGHTA, FQGNSA. J lost 8 bases, V lost 5 bases, and 11 bases had no gene match. The CDR3 bases are TGTGCCAGCAGCCGCTGGGCAGGGGGTAGGGGCTACACCTTC. Its translation: CASSRWAGGRGYTF.

This clonotype was detected ten times or more. The chain has TRBV6-5 and TRBJ2-2; 8 bases agree with TRBD1. CDR3 size: 16 residues. Germline CDR1 MNHEY, CDR2 SVGAGI. The V and J ends lost 5 bases and 0 bases, in that order; junction bases with no gene match: 5. CDR3 nucleotides: TGTGCCAGCAGTCCCGGGACAGGCCCGAACACCGGGGAGCTGTTTTTT. Residues: CASSPGTGPNTGELFF.

The chain uses TRBV24-1 and TRBJ2-2; D uncertain. The CDR3 is 12 amino acids. Germline CDR1 KGHDR, CDR2 SFDVKD. V lost 9 bases and J 1 base, leaving 5 bases between the germline ends. CDR3 residues: CATQVNTGELFF. CDR3 sequence (DNA): TGTGCCACCCAGGTGAACACCGGGGAGCTGTTTTTT.

The genes are TRBV4-2 and TRBJ2-5, with 15 bases that match TRBD2. Per germline, CDR1 LGHNA and CDR2 YNFKEQ. This CDR3 comprises 17 residues. V was pared by 3 bases and J by 0 bases, with 2 bases of the junction left unmatched. The CDR3 DNA reads TGTGCCAGCAGCCAGGGACTAGCGGGAGGAAACCAAGAGACCCAGTACTTC. Protein: CASSQGLAGGNQETQYF.

The chain recombines TRBV7-9 with TRBJ2-1; TRBD2 agrees at 7 bases. The CDR3 totals 12 residues. Germline CDR1 reads SEHNR; CDR2 reads FQNEAQ (reference sequence). After removal of 5 bases from V and 10 bases from J, the junction contained 5 bases not matched to a gene. In DNA form, the CDR3 reads TGTGCCAGCAGCAGGACTAGTTCGGAGCAGTTCTTC. Its protein is CASSRTSSEQFF.

This clonotype was detected only a few times. This chain uses TRBV2 with TRBJ2-7; the D gene could be TRBD1 or TRBD2 (5 bases each). The J call may be faulty, since TRBJ2-1 better matches the DNA end. From germline, CDR1 is SNHLY and CDR2 FYNNEI. This CDR3 spans 15 amino acids. CDR3 DNA sequence: TGTGCCAGCAGTGTATCCGGGACGCGTCGCAATGAGCAGTTCTTC. Protein sequence: CASSVSGTRRNEQFF.

In its sample, this clonotype was seen many times. The chain couples TRBV20-1 to TRBJ1-1, with D tentatively TRBD1 (5 bases). Trimming took 5 bases from V and 4 from J, leaving 17 bases between them. CDR3 length: 14 amino acids. In germline, CDR1 is DFQATT, CDR2 SNEGSKA (reference sequence). CDR3 sequence reads: CSAHDPGGTTEAFF. CDR3 nucleotides: TGCAGTGCTCACGACCCCGGGGGTACCACTGAAGCTTTCTTT.

This clonotype was found many times. The V gene is TRBV7-8, the J gene TRBJ1-5; TRBD1 matches 9 bases. The germline CDR1 and CDR2 sequences are SGHVS and FQNEAQ. J was trimmed by 6 bases and V by 6 bases; bases with no gene match: 6. The length of the CDR3 is 14 residues. The CDR3 region has the DNA TGTGCCAGCAGTCCGGGACAGGGACGTCAGCCCCAGCATTTT. This codes for CASSPGQGRQPQHF.

The chain carries TRBV7-2 and TRBJ2-5, with a tentative D call TRBD2 (5 bases). V dropped 3 bases and J dropped 6 bases, with 8 bases sitting between them. This CDR3 contains 12 residues. Germline CDR1 and CDR2: SGHTA and FQGNSA. The CDR3 coding sequence is TGTGCCAGCAGCTTCGACGGGAAGACCCAGTACTTC. Its translation: CASSFDGKTQYF.

This chain joins TRBV7-3 and TRBJ1-5; D not certain. The CDR3 spans 13 residues. Per germline, CDR1 SGHTA and CDR2 FQGTGA. V lost 6 bases and J 4 bases, leaving 10 bases between the germline ends. CDR3 DNA sequence: TGTGCCAGCAGTTACCGCAAGAATCAGCCCCAGCATTTT. It codes for CASSYRKNQPQHF.

The sample holds a few counts of this clonotype. The chain recombines TRBV2 with TRBJ2-1; D unresolved. The V end was cut by 6 bases, the J end by 7 bases, with 7 bases between. The CDR3 length is 11 residues. The germline CDR1 and CDR2 sequences are SNHLY and FYNNEI. DNA of the CDR3: TGTGCCAGCAGCAGTTGGAATGAGCAGTTCTTC. This sequence encodes CASSSWNEQFF.

This clonotype occurred many times. This chain uses TRBV7-9 with TRBJ2-5, with a tentative D call TRBD1 (6 bases). Trimming shortened V by 5 bases and J by 4 bases, and 14 bases separated the two germline ends. Germline CDR1 is SEHNR and CDR2 is FQNEAQ (reference sequence). CDR3 length: 14 residues. CDR3 sequence: CASSEVGQRETQYF. As DNA, the CDR3 is TGTGCCAGCAGCGAGGTCGGACAGCGAGAGACCCAGTACTTC.

This clonotype has a count of ten or more. The chain links TRBV7-9 to TRBJ2-7; no clear D. V lost 2 bases and J lost 6, with 11 bases in between. The CDR3 has 13 residues. Germline CDR1 SEHNR, CDR2 FQNEAQ (reference sequence). The DNA of the CDR3 is TGTGCCAGCAGCTTACCGAGTTCAGGCGAGCAGTACTTC. Its protein is CASSLPSSGEQYF. Complete variable domain (other parts from reference TRBV7-9 and TRBJ2-7): DTGVSQNPRHKITKRGQNVTFRCDPISEHNRLYWYRQTLGQGPEFLTYFQNEAQLEKSRLLSDRFSAERPKGSFSTLEIQRTEQGDSAMYLCASSLPSSGEQYFGPGTRLTVT.

The chain joins TRBV15 to TRBJ2-7; D is possibly TRBD1 (6 bases). The germline V gene has CDR1 LNHNV and CDR2 YYDKDF (reference sequence). This CDR3 is 12 amino acids long. Trimming cost V 7 bases and J 4 bases, with 11 bases left between them. CDR3 sequence reads: CATKGVMYEQYF. The CDR3 nucleotides are TGTGCCACCAAGGGGGTTATGTACGAGCAGTACTTC.

This clonotype was seen at least ten times. One end of the junction fails to match germline, which may point to a read error. Here the CDR3 reads CVITNPSGSTEELFF. CDR3 bases: TGTGTCATCACCAACCCTAGCGGGAGCACCGAGGAGCTGTTTTTT. J is TRBJ2-2 and V is TRBV10-3, with TRBD2 matching over 10 bases. Germline assignment: CDR1 ENHRY and CDR2 SYGVKD. The CDR3 is 15 amino acids.

This clonotype appeared once. The V call is TRBV7-9, the J call TRBJ1-2; D is unresolved. The germline V gene encodes CDR1 SEHNR and CDR2 FQNEAQ (reference sequence). V was cut by 5 bases and J by 4 bases, with 14 bases left in between. The length of the CDR3 is 14 residues. In DNA, the CDR3 is TGTGCCAGCAGCGGACTAGCGGCTACCTATGGCTACACCTTC. As protein: CASSGLAATYGYTF. The full variable domain, in which reference TRBV7-9 and TRBJ1-2 provide the parts outside the CDR3, is DTGVSQNPRHKITKRGQNVTFRCDPISEHNRLYWYRQTLGQGPEFLTYFQNEAQLEKSRLLSDRFSAERPKGSFSTLEIQRTEQGDSAMYLCASSGLAATYGYTFGSGTRLTVV.